This entry lists 5 T cell receptor beta chains sequenced from one sample in a study of read filtering for tumor transcriptome and immune sequencing. This library used around 400 ng RNA and molecular barcoded adaptors spanning alpha/delta and beta/gamma chains. TCRdb re-derived calls from the reads in MiXCR, one entry per CDR3 protein. The sample yields tens of thousands of distinct CDR3 sequences, over 11% seen once. Sequenced input: a population of CD138-negative cells sorted from bone marrow. The receptor source for this set is a donor aged 40 or over with multiple myeloma.

This clonotype was detected many times. The chain has TRBV10-3 and TRBJ1-5, with D possibly TRBD1 on 5 matching bases. V was pared by 6 bases and J by 0 bases, with 15 bases between. The CDR3 totals 16 residues. CDR1 ENHRY and CDR2 SYGVKD come from the germline V gene. The CDR3 DNA reads as TGTGCCATCAGCAGCGCCGTCGGGGCTAGCAATCAGCCCCAGCATTTT. Amino acids: CAISSAVGASNQPQHF.

The V call is TRBV7-9, the J call TRBJ2-3; D is ambiguous. The CDR3 covers 14 residues. Germline assignment: CDR1 SEHNR and CDR2 FQNEAQ (reference sequence). Trimming pared 4 bases from V and 2 bases from J, leaving 10 bases between. CDR3 DNA sequence: TGTGCCAGCAGCTATGGCTACGTCACAGATACGCAGTATTTT. This sequence encodes CASSYGYVTDTQYF. Supplemented by reference TRBV7-9 and TRBJ2-3, the full variable domain reads DTGVSQNPRHKITKRGQNVTFRCDPISEHNRLYWYRQTLGQGPEFLTYFQNEAQLEKSRLLSDRFSAERPKGSFSTLEIQRTEQGDSAMYLCASSYGYVTDTQYFGPGTRLTVL.

A remark on this clonotype: A far larger clone differs by one base, so this is likely a read error. The chain employs TRBV5-1 and TRBJ2-1; 10 nucleotides align to TRBD2. The CDR3 is 16 residues long. Germline lookup yields CDR1 SGHRS and CDR2 YFSETQ. The CDR3 loop is CASSLAQREGRGEQFF. CDR3 sequence (DNA): TGTGCCAGCAGCTTGGCCCAGCGGGAGGGCCGAGGTGAGCAGTTCTTC.

The chain joins TRBV20-1 to TRBJ2-5; D possibly corresponds to TRBD2 (5 bases). The germline CDR1 and CDR2 sequences are DFQATT and SNEGSKA (reference sequence). With 5 bases removed from V and 2 bases from J, the gap between germline ends came to 12 bases. This CDR3 spans 13 amino acids. The CDR3 reads CSALGEGQETQYF. The CDR3 DNA sequence: TGCAGTGCTTTGGGAGAGGGTCAAGAGACCCAGTACTTC.

At least ten counts were recorded for this clonotype. This chain connects TRBV20-1 to TRBJ1-5, with D unclear. In germline, CDR1 is DFQATT, CDR2 SNEGSKA (reference sequence). CDR3 length: 12 residues. V was shortened by 1 base and J by 5 bases, with 6 bases between the two germline ends. The CDR3 region has the DNA TGCAGTGCTAGAGTTCAAGATCAGCCCCAGCATTTT. It is translated as CSARVQDQPQHF.